The source of this T cell receptor beta chain is a study of blood T cell repertoires in COVID-19. Trimming removed 6 bases from V and 5 bases from J, with 17 bases in between. The CDR3 extends over 15 amino acids. This table comes from immunoSEQ multiplex PCR, and its TCRdb copy is limited to in-frame clones, with some not included. The sample yields some 46,000 clones, around 83% seen once. The sequence was collected from a man in his 60s with acute or convalescent COVID-19. The chain carries TRBV23-1 and TRBJ1-5; unclear D gene. TRBV23-1 is sorted into the ORF group, with uncertain function. The sequencing sample was made of peripheral blood. CDR3: CASSPILREYQPQHF. CDR3 coding DNA: TGCGCCAGCAGCCCGATACTCCGGGAATATCAGCCCCAGCATTTT.